This TCR beta chain appears in the sequencing data of a study of siplizumab effects on memory and regulatory T cells. Broader study findings: Proliferating CD4+ or CD8+ clones, roughly 80-96% of them, lacked an assignable naive or memory phenotype. Alloreactive sequences whose origin lay in unstimulated CD4+ memory cells were significantly reduced by siplizumab. Whether proliferating Tregs in siplizumab cultures suppress was not functionally confirmed.

As concerns this clone: Its specificity is not known.

Trimming shortened V by 1 base and J by 8 bases, and 8 bases separated the two germline ends. Per germline, CDR1 SEHNR and CDR2 FQNEAQ (reference sequence). The CDR3 has 12 amino acids. Clones were sequenced by immunoSEQ multiplex PCR, and TCRdb holds only the in-frame ones, with some missing. The sample holds over 85,000 clones, 80% to 95% seen once. The gene calls are TRBV7-9 and TRBJ1-2; D not certain. This clonotype originated in a human donor in good health. Sequences were obtained from CD8+ T cells sorted from blood. CDR3 amino acids: CASSLGPSGYTF. The DNA for the CDR3 is TGTGCCAGCAGCTTAGGCCCGAGCGGCTACACCTTC.